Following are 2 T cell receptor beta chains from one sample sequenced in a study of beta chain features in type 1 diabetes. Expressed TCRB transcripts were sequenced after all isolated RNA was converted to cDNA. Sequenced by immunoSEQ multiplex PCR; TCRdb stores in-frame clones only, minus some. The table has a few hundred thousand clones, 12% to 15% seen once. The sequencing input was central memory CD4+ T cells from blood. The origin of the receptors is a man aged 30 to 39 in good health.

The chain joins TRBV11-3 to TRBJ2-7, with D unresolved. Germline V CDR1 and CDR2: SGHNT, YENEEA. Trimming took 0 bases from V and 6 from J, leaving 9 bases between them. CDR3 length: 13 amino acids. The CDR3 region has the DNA TGTGCCAGCAGCTTAGATCCTACGGCCGAGCAGTACTTC. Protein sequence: CASSLDPTAEQYF.

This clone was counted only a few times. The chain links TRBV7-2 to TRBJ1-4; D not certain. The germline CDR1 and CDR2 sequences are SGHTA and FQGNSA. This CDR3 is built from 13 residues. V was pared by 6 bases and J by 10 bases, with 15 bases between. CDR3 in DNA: TGTGCCAGCAGGGAGTTCAATTTCGGAAAACTGTTTTTT. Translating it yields CASREFNFGKLFF.